The clone carrying this T cell receptor beta chain was seen at least ten times. Its antigen is undetermined. TCRdb redid the calling of the reads with MiXCR, one entry per CDR3 protein. The sample lists some 180,000 distinct CDR3 sequences; roughly 9% were seen once. The data derive from a study of T cell repertoires in cytomegalovirus infection. On the study more broadly: CMV infection together with matching HLA type was indicated by public TCR beta signatures.

Germline CDR1 and CDR2: SGHTA and FQGNSA. This CDR3 is 16 amino acids long. Trimming took 1 base from V and 2 from J; bases not matched to a gene: 6. Findings of the study overall: What dominated the ex vivo response were HLA-C-restricted CMV-specific TCR beta clonotypes. Using cumulative public TCR beta family frequency, the authors identified those who carried CMV together with the relevant HLA.

The chain has TRBV7-2 and TRBJ2-3; 7 bases are a match to TRBD2. The sequenced sample consisted of PBMCs. This sequence originates from a human donor in good health (CMV status not recorded). Some clones in this sample may be carry-over from other donors' samples. The CDR3 spells CASSLVLRGTTDTQYF. The CDR3 DNA follows: TGTGCCAGCAGCTTAGTTTTGCGGGGGACCACAGATACGCAGTATTTT.